These 25 T cell receptor beta chains were all obtained from the same sample, sequenced in a study of T-cell memory formation after mild COVID-19. Each CDR3 protein is one row after TCRdb ran MiXCR on the 5' RACE reads. The data hold some 300,000 distinct CDR3 sequences, with roughly a fifth observed a single time. The material sequenced was PBMCs or a T cell subset sorted from them (not recorded which). The receptors here all came from a man aged 18 to 29 who had mild COVID-19 (a few samples of this study predate the infection). Cell type and time point are not known.

The chain combines TRBV27 with TRBJ1-2, with a tentative D call TRBD1 (6 bases). CDR1 and CDR2 from the germline V gene are MNHEY and SMNVEV (reference sequence). V gave up 4 bases and J gave up 3 bases, with 15 bases separating them. CDR3 length equals 15 residues. The CDR3 protein is CASSSHRAGYYGYTF. For the CDR3, the DNA is TGTGCCAGCAGTTCCCACAGGGCCGGGTACTATGGCTACACCTTC.

V and J are TRBV3-1 and TRBJ2-2; D remains unclear. From germline, CDR1 is LGHDT and CDR2 YNNKEL (reference sequence). CDR3 size: 13 residues. V dropped 7 bases and J dropped 0 bases, with 6 bases sitting between them. CDR3 region: CASTGTNTGELFF. CDR3 nucleotide sequence: TGTGCCAGCACCGGTACGAACACCGGGGAGCTGTTTTTT.

The CDR3 region is CASSPMRSETDTQYF. CDR3 nucleotide sequence: TGTGCCAGCAGCCCGATGAGATCGGAGACAGATACGCAGTATTTT. The rearrangement uses TRBV7-8 and TRBJ2-3; D unclear. V was shortened by 5 bases and J by 3 bases, with 15 bases between the two germline ends. CDR3 length equals 15 residues. Per the germline V gene, CDR1 is SGHVS and CDR2 is FQNEAQ.

This clonotype was recorded a few times. The V and J genes are TRBV5-1 and TRBJ2-2; tentatively, D is TRBD1 or TRBD2 (5 bases each). Per germline, CDR1 SGHRS and CDR2 YFSETQ. V was shortened by 3 bases and J by 4 bases, with 7 bases between the two germline ends. The length of the CDR3 is 13 residues. CDR3 in amino acids: CASSWDVTGELFF. CDR3 nucleotide sequence: TGCGCCAGCAGCTGGGACGTCACCGGGGAGCTGTTTTTT.

This clonotype was seen at least ten times. This chain links TRBV6-2 or TRBV6-3 with TRBJ1-2; TRBD1 aligns across 8 bases. The germline CDR1 and CDR2 sequences are MNHEY and SVGEGT. Germline trimming cut 4 bases from V and 4 bases from J; bases unmatched to any gene: 8. This CDR3 has 15 residues. The CDR3 bases are TGTGCCAGCAGTTCCCGGACAGGGAGTGGCTATGGCTACACCTTC. Translation: CASSSRTGSGYGYTF.

The gene calls are TRBV5-1 and TRBJ2-3; TRBD2 matches 9 bases. CDR3 length equals 18 residues. The V segment lost 1 base and the J segment 0 bases; nucleotides outside the gene matches: 9. The germline V gene has CDR1 SGHRS and CDR2 YFSETQ. The CDR3 region is CASSLQYPAGGSTDTQYF. Here the CDR3 DNA reads TGCGCCAGCAGCTTGCAGTATCCAGCGGGGGGTAGCACAGATACGCAGTATTTT.

The V gene is TRBV7-2, the J gene TRBJ2-1, with TRBD1 matching 10 bases. This CDR3 spans 13 amino acids. J was trimmed by 9 bases and V by 5 bases; bases with no gene match: 4. CDR1 is SGHTA, CDR2 FQGNSA, per germline. CDR3 protein: CASSSRDRGEQFF. The CDR3 bases are TGTGCCAGCAGCAGCCGGGACAGGGGTGAGCAGTTCTTC.

The V call is TRBV9, the J call TRBJ1-1; maybe TRBD1 (6 bases). The CDR3 is 14 amino acids. V was trimmed by 4 bases and J by 5 bases, leaving 15 bases between them. CDR1 SGDLS and CDR2 YYNGEE come from the germline V gene. CDR3: CASSPEGVFTEAFF. The CDR3 nucleotides read TGTGCCAGCAGCCCCGAGGGGGTGTTTACTGAAGCTTTCTTT.

This clonotype was observed a handful of times. The chain couples TRBV7-9 to TRBJ2-3, with 10 bases matching TRBD2. Per the germline V gene, CDR1 is SEHNR and CDR2 is FQNEAQ (reference sequence). The ends lost 3 bases at V and 3 bases at J; junction bases unmatched: 18. The CDR3 runs to 20 residues. CDR3 bases: TGTGCCAGCAGCTTTAGGGATCGGAGCGGGGGGGAGAGTTGGACAGATACGCAGTATTTT. Translated, it gives CASSFRDRSGGESWTDTQYF.

In this sample, this clonotype turned up a few times. V gene TRBV6-5 combines with J gene TRBJ2-4; possibly TRBD1 for D (5 bases). The CDR3 consists of 13 residues. V was pared by 5 bases and J by 0 bases, with 5 bases between. Per germline, CDR1 MNHEY and CDR2 SVGAGI. The chain's CDR3 is CASSTGAKNIQYF. CDR3 DNA: TGTGCCAGCAGTACAGGAGCCAAAAACATTCAGTACTTC.

The rearrangement uses TRBV5-1 and TRBJ2-5; 12 bases map to TRBD2. V was pared by 4 bases and J by 1 base, with 8 bases of the junction left unmatched. CDR3 length: 17 amino acids. Germline V gives CDR1 SGHRS, CDR2 YFSETQ. CDR3 residues: CASSPGLAGSSQETQYF. The DNA for the CDR3 is TGCGCCAGCAGCCCTGGACTAGCGGGGAGTTCCCAAGAGACCCAGTACTTC.

This clonotype has only a few counts. The chain has TRBV5-1 and TRBJ1-1, with TRBD1 identical over 8 bases. Germline CDR1 reads SGHRS; CDR2 reads YFSETQ. The CDR3 is made up of 14 amino acids. Unmatched junction bases numbered 5, after V lost 0 bases and J lost 7 bases. The CDR3 nucleotides are TGCGCCAGCAGCTTGGCTCGACAGGGGAGTGAAGCTTTCTTT. It specifies CASSLARQGSEAFF. Variable domain in full (rest from reference TRBV5-1 and TRBJ1-1): KAGVTQTPRYLIKTRGQQVTLSCSPISGHRSVSWYQQTPGQGLQFLFEYFSETQRNKGNFPGRFSGRQFSNSRSEMNVSTLELGDSALYLCASSLARQGSEAFFGQGTRLTVV.

The rearrangement uses TRBV4-3 and TRBJ1-2; 8 nucleotides agree with TRBD1. Germline lookup yields CDR1 LGHNA and CDR2 YSLEER. The CDR3 has 16 residues. J gave up 4 bases and V 1 base, and 8 bases lay outside the gene matches. The CDR3 spells CASSQAPRGQGYGYTF. The CDR3 DNA reads as TGCGCCAGCAGCCAAGCCCCCAGGGGGCAGGGCTATGGCTACACCTTC.

The chain couples TRBV5-1 to TRBJ2-3; D uncertain. There are 16 residues in the CDR3. Germline assignment: CDR1 SGHRS and CDR2 YFSETQ. Trimming pared 4 bases from V and 2 bases from J, leaving 17 bases between. The CDR3 sequence: CASSTDPQTYTDTQYF. CDR3 nucleotide sequence: TGCGCCAGCAGCACAGACCCCCAGACCTACACAGATACGCAGTATTTT.

This clonotype occurred a few times. The rearrangement joins TRBV20-1 to TRBJ2-7; 7 bases line up with TRBD1. The CDR3 extends over 13 amino acids. The V segment lost 3 bases and the J segment 0 bases; nucleotides outside the gene matches: 2. Germline loops: CDR1 DFQATT, CDR2 SNEGSKA (reference sequence). CDR3 region: CSARGTDSYEQYF. The DNA for the CDR3 is TGCAGTGCTAGGGGGACAGACTCCTACGAGCAGTACTTC.

The chain combines TRBV6-2 or TRBV6-3 with TRBJ1-6; D is possibly TRBD1 (6 bases). The length of the CDR3 is 17 residues. The germline V and J ends were trimmed by 6 bases and 4 bases, with 19 bases remaining between them. Looked up from germline, CDR1 is MNHEY and CDR2 is SVGEGT. This CDR3 is CASSPTPDSAYNSPLHF. The CDR3, as DNA: TGTGCCAGCAGCCCTACCCCGGACAGCGCTTATAATTCACCCCTCCACTTT.

This clonotype was seen repeatedly, ten times or more. The gene calls are TRBV20-1 and TRBJ2-1; TRBD1 matches 11 bases. Germline V gives CDR1 DFQATT, CDR2 SNEGSKA (reference sequence). V lost 5 bases and J lost 5; bases outside the gene matches: 8. There are 15 residues in the CDR3. The CDR3 region is CSAPLRDRGNNEQFF. In DNA form, the CDR3 reads TGCAGTGCTCCACTCCGGGACAGGGGGAACAATGAGCAGTTCTTC.

The chain joins TRBV6-2 or TRBV6-3 to TRBJ2-7; D perhaps matches TRBD2 (6 bases). This CDR3 is built from 16 residues. Trimming stripped 5 bases from V and 1 base from J, with 18 bases between. The V gene's germline CDR1 is MNHEY and CDR2 SVGEGT. Here the CDR3 DNA reads TGTGCCAGCAGTCGCCCGGGACTGGCGGGATCCTACGAGCAGTACTTC. Translating it yields CASSRPGLAGSYEQYF.

The chain uses TRBV5-1 and TRBJ2-3, with D uncertain. The V end was cut by 0 bases, the J end by 4 bases, with 12 bases between. CDR1 is SGHRS and CDR2 is YFSETQ in the germline V gene. The CDR3 contains 15 residues. CDR3 nucleotides: TGCGCCAGCAGCTTGGGATCCAGGAGCGCAGATACGCAGTATTTT. It specifies CASSLGSRSADTQYF.

In its sample, this clonotype was seen a few times. This rearrangement joins TRBV7-9 to TRBJ2-3; either TRBD1 or TRBD2 may supply D (5 bases each). The V gene's germline CDR1 is SEHNR and CDR2 FQNEAQ (reference sequence). Trimming stripped 5 bases from V and 5 bases from J, with 20 bases between. This CDR3 is built from 16 residues. The CDR3 region is CASSHRDQGAVDTQYF. The CDR3 coding sequence is TGTGCCAGCAGCCATCGGGACCAAGGCGCCGTAGATACGCAGTATTTT. Based on the CDR3 plus reference TRBV7-9 and TRBJ2-3, the full variable domain is DTGVSQNPRHKITKRGQNVTFRCDPISEHNRLYWYRQTLGQGPEFLTYFQNEAQLEKSRLLSDRFSAERPKGSFSTLEIQRTEQGDSAMYLCASSHRDQGAVDTQYFGPGTRLTVL.

J is TRBJ2-5 and V is TRBV3-1, with 8 bases that match TRBD2. The trim removed 7 bases at V and 1 base at J, leaving 8 bases unmatched. Germline V gene lookup returns CDR1 LGHDT and CDR2 YNNKEL (reference sequence). This CDR3 contains 15 residues. Here the CDR3 reads CASNLAGASQETQYF. CDR3 sequence (DNA): TGTGCCAGCAATCTAGCGGGTGCCTCCCAAGAGACCCAGTACTTC.

Only one count was recorded for this clonotype. V and J are TRBV6-5 and TRBJ2-5, with 10 bases that match TRBD1. The ends lost 2 bases at V and 3 bases at J; junction bases unmatched: 3. There are 15 residues in the CDR3. Per germline, CDR1 MNHEY and CDR2 SVGAGI. CDR3 residues: CASSYTTGGEETQYF. For the CDR3, the DNA is TGTGCCAGCAGTTACACGACAGGGGGCGAAGAGACCCAGTACTTC.

This clonotype was seen a few times. V usage is TRBV7-9 and J usage is TRBJ2-3; 7 bases fit TRBD2. The CDR3 is 16 residues long. Germline V CDR1 and CDR2: SEHNR, FQNEAQ (reference sequence). Germline trimming cut 3 bases from V and 2 bases from J; bases unmatched to any gene: 8. The CDR3 coding sequence is TGTGCCAGCAGCTTCCGGGCTAGCGGTTTCACAGATACGCAGTATTTT. This encodes CASSFRASGFTDTQYF.

This clonotype was seen a handful of times. The chain joins TRBV7-2 to TRBJ1-1; D gene uncertain. V was shortened by 3 bases and J by 5 bases, with 13 bases between the two germline ends. Germline V gives CDR1 SGHTA, CDR2 FQGNSA. This CDR3 region has 14 residues. The CDR3, as DNA: TGTGCCAGCAGCTTGTCATACACCGAGACTGAAGCTTTCTTT. Translation: CASSLSYTETEAFF.

In its sample, this clonotype was seen a few times. This sequence joins TRBV5-1 and TRBJ1-2; D might be TRBD1 (6 bases). Trimming cost V 0 bases and J 2 bases, with 14 bases left between them. Germline V lookup: CDR1 SGHRS, CDR2 YFSETQ. The CDR3 has 16 residues. For the CDR3, the DNA is TGCGCCAGCAGCTTGGTAACAGGGAGATACAACTATGGCTACACCTTC. This encodes CASSLVTGRYNYGYTF.